This record looks at one T cell receptor (beta chain) sequence and its context. This entry comes from a study of blood T cell repertoires in COVID-19. On the study more broadly: Acute and convalescent COVID-19 specimens originated in the United States, Italy and Spain. From T cells, B-cell-depleted T cells, or PBMCs came the material, which was cDNA or gDNA.

The assay was immunoSEQ multiplex PCR, and TCRdb's table has in-frame clones only and misses some. Counted here are roughly 190,000 clones, 88% occurring once; the ten biggest clones make up 6%. The TCR originated in a man aged 35-49 years with active or convalescent COVID-19. Sequencing input: peripheral blood.

The CDR3 bases are TGTGCCAGCAGCTTTAGGACTAGCGGGAGATCAAAGCAGTTCTTC. It translates to CASSFRTSGRSKQFF. The rearrangement links TRBV7-2 to TRBJ2-1; 13 nucleotides match TRBD2. The CDR3 totals 15 residues. J was trimmed by 11 bases and V by 3 bases; bases with no gene match: 7. From germline, CDR1 is SGHTA and CDR2 FQGNSA.